This T cell receptor beta chain emerged from a study of blood T cell repertoires in COVID-19. Study information: Samples of COVID-19 (acute and convalescent) were obtained from the United States, Italy and Spain. The analysed material was cDNA or gDNA that came from T cells, B-cell-depleted T cells, or PBMCs.

Original methodology: The authors estimated nucleated cell counts from reference gene primer amplification. Data came from immunoSEQ multiplex PCR; TCRdb stores just in-frame clones and leaves some out. That table supplies the V and J calls and clone size; D and trimming were determined from the DNA. Seen here are about 190,000 clones, 90% observed once, and the top ten hold approximately 0.64%. The germline V gene encodes CDR1 SNHLY and CDR2 FYNNEI. V shed 6 bases, J shed 5 bases, and the junction held 5 bases outside the gene matches. This CDR3 is 14 amino acids long. Sequenced material: peripheral blood. The sequence was obtained from a man aged 50 to 60 with acute or convalescent COVID-19. The rearrangement links TRBV2 to TRBJ2-7; TRBD1 aligns across 12 bases. Here the CDR3 DNA reads TGTGCCAGCAGACCGGGACAGGGGGCGGACGAGCAGTACGTC. Protein sequence: CASRPGQGADEQYV.